This T cell receptor (beta chain) was sequenced in a study of blood T cell repertoires in COVID-19. Profiled with immunoSEQ multiplex PCR; TCRdb holds only in-frame clones, not every one. This repertoire shows 40,000 to 50,000 clones, around 90% found once; its top ten account for around a fifth. This CDR3 is built from 14 residues. Trimming removed 3 bases from V and 4 bases from J; junction bases left unmatched: 2. The germline gives CDR1 SEHNR, CDR2 FQNEAQ (reference sequence). The chain combines TRBV7-9 with TRBJ2-5; 10 bases agree with TRBD2. The clonotype comes from a man between 45 and 60 years old with active COVID-19. The sequenced sample was peripheral blood. CDR3 residues: CASSFIAGGETQYF. The DNA for the CDR3 is TGTGCCAGCAGCTTCATAGCGGGAGGAGAGACCCAGTACTTC.